This T cell receptor (beta chain) comes out of a study of cytomegalovirus exposure and HLA in healthy donors (TCRdb year 2017). Regarding the research as a whole: An earlier analysis of some 600 of the donors reported approximately 300 Gb of sequence data and 117 million unique TCR beta sequences obtained from 150 million to 200 million T cells. Using immunosequencing, the study profiled T cell repertoires from 666 subjects and related those repertoires to cytomegalovirus serostatus. The number of donors typed differed by locus, with roughly 629-640 for A, B, C, DRB1 and DQB1, roughly 520 for DQA1, approximately 580 for DPA1, and 400 to 490 for DPB1. Because of strong linkage in the cohort, roughly five DR-DQ haplotypes were treated as single units for association and clustering. Among around 400 genotyped donors of the cohort, an average of approximately 240,000 unique TCR beta nucleotide sequences was sequenced per donor, of which about 19% were non-productive. To study patterns of TCR occurrence, a later analysis re-analyzed previously published TCR beta repertoires from several hundred donors and added high-resolution HLA genotyping. A later genetic analysis took genome-wide SNP genotypes for about 55% of the roughly 700 donors and used that subset as a discovery cohort. Every discovery cohort repertoire had been produced on one sequencing platform. The genetic ancestry cluster associated with self-reported Caucasian donors included roughly four fifths of the roughly 400 genotyped donors. Donor age, sex, ethnicity and CMV serostatus were collected together with the repertoire data. To decide whether each TCR beta V gene segment behaved as functional or pseudogenic, an earlier analysis of fewer than 750 of the donors relied on high-throughput TCR beta sequencing. A separate validation cohort of more than 100 different subjects was used in addition to the 666-subject first cohort. About 300 gigabases of sequencing data and approximately 80 million unique TCR sequences were included in an early release covering 550 to 650 HLA-typed donors. HLA typing covered class I and class II loci at four-digit resolution. The study was designed to test whether signatures of past pathogen exposure could be identified by cataloging public T cell receptors. In the later analysis, no new phenotypic data were used to find candidate immune exposures; instead, reliance was placed on TCR beta sequences and their occurrence across donors. High-throughput TCR immunosequencing, statistical association of individual TCRs with disease status, and machine learning were combined to predict cytomegalovirus infection status.

Libraries were constructed by the immunoSEQ multiplex PCR assay. For the multiplex PCR, a mixture combining 60 forward primers for TCR Vbeta segments and 13 reverse primers for TCR Jbeta segments was used. A multiplex PCR assay on genomic DNA amplified the CDR3 region of rearranged TCR beta genes. Amplified TCR beta libraries were sequenced as 87-base-pair reads on the Illumina HiSeq System. For the original study's pipeline: Across the roughly 640 repertoires, a later analysis counted approximately 83 million unique TCR beta chains, some 11 million of which were shared by at least two donors. To remove PCR and sequencing errors, raw reads were error-corrected and collapsed into unique sequences using a nearest-neighbor algorithm that merged closely related sequences. CDR3 sequences were aligned to IMGT reference sequences to assign V, D and J gene segments. For a sequence to be retained, a match of at least six nucleotides was required to both a V gene segment and a J gene segment. A rearrangement counted as productive if the CDR3 had no stop codons and remained in frame with V and J, and every other rearrangement counted as non-productive. Following IMGT convention, CDR3 was defined as the stretch from the second conserved V-encoded cysteine to the conserved J-encoded phenylalanine. Sequences without an unambiguous match to a single V gene segment were excluded from the earlier analysis of approximately 600 of the donors. In an earlier analysis of almost 600 of the donors, a V segment was called functional when productive rearrangements were above 56.7%, and segregating when the standard deviation between donors exceeded 5%. To diagnose cytomegalovirus status from the catalog of TCR beta chain sequences, a statistical classification framework was built. In a later analysis, TCR nucleotide sequences were compared against IMGT/GENE-DB human TR gene sequences so that V and J genes could be assigned. The TCRdist pipeline was used in a later analysis to assign CDR3 sequences and most-parsimonious VDJ recombination scenarios. In a later analysis, every TCR beta chain was defined by the combination of its CDR3 amino acid sequence and its V-gene family, and reads without a unique V-gene family were dropped. To address suspected cross-contamination and a sequencing artifact, a later analysis removed several hundred highly shared, low-generation-probability nucleotide sequences. A later analysis calculated a clonal expansion index for each public chain from normalized within-repertoire ranks of inferred template counts. In a later analysis, generation probabilities were computed with a VDJ recombination model fitted to out-of-frame rearrangements, and the resulting probabilities were checked against IGoR. A later analysis scored TCR-TCR, TCR-HLA and TCR-CMV co-occurrence with hypergeometric tests, applying a repertoire-size bias correction to TCR pairs. In a later analysis, false discovery rates were estimated by permuting HLA or CMV assignments 20 times. A later analysis grouped co-occurring TCRs with DBSCAN, adding TCRdist sequence similarity when clustering within HLA-allele-positive subsets. For co-occurrence clustering, repertoires with fewer than 30,000 or more than 120,000 public chains were excluded, along with about five repertoires with anomalous nucleotide sharing. TCRdb re-hosts the immuneACCESS table, in-frame sequences only. Its copies lack some clones; in the studies checked, an unresolved V gene accounts for under half of them, and the cause for the rest is not known. For V, J and clone size, that table is used; D and trimming come from the DNA. The sample data list 130,000 or so clones, and about 75% of these were observed just once. The leading ten clones occupy under 3% of the sample.

V lost 0 bases and J lost 5 bases, and the count of bases not matched to a germline gene is 13. CDR1 and CDR2 were assigned from the germline V gene as SGHRS and YFSETQ. Counted from cysteine to phenylalanine, this CDR3 has 17 amino acids. The entry retains the CDR3 DNA only, 51 bases that are in frame from base 1. Of note for this clone: Its recognized antigen is unknown. No base qualities exist here, and no much larger clone lies one base off it.

The cohort consisted of 670 or so healthy bone marrow donors. All cohort members were sampled while nominally healthy, although unrecorded immune exposures were likely present. The donor was CMV seropositive and was included in the group of 250 to 350 seropositive cohort members. A peripheral blood sample was collected from each donor, and TCR beta sequencing was performed on peripheral blood mononuclear cells. Genomic DNA was extracted from the blood cell samples with the Qiagen DNeasy Blood Extraction Kit. The study at large found these results: At a false discovery rate of 0.05, a later analysis linked 15,000 to 20,000 TCR beta sequences to specific HLA alleles. HLA typing was unavailable for some donors at each locus, so association tests used only the typed subset. In a later analysis, HLA-associated TCR beta chains were found to be more clonally expanded and to have lower generation probabilities than equally common non-associated chains. The cohort was sequenced for TCR beta chains only, and without alpha or paired-chain data the features that could be detected were limited. Most CMV-associated TCR beta chains appeared to be HLA-restricted in a later analysis, and the HLA associations seemed to be driven largely by CMV exposure. Across donors, most TCR sequences were observed very rarely, whereas some public TCRs were present in many individuals. Linkage disequilibrium might explain the correlated functional status among segregating V segments, but an unknown experimental factor could not be excluded. Presence/absence analyses assumed roughly uniform sequencing depth across donors, an assumption that may not hold. Cytomegalovirus status was reported to be diagnosed by the classifier with high specificity and sensitivity in both the original and validation cohorts. According to the authors, the approach could potentially be generalized to other disease states and immunological phenotypes. In vitro tests confirmed that a few of the cytomegalovirus-associated TCR beta chains recognize cytomegalovirus antigens. V-gene and J-gene trimming of TCR beta chains was associated with a missense DCLRE1C variant in a later genetic analysis, and the association was replicated in an independent cohort. A further reported finding was that TCR beta sequences accurately predicted the HLA-A and HLA-B alleles for most subjects in the first cohort. In a later analysis, TCR association rates were found to vary across HLA loci, with the most associated TCRs seen for DRB1 alleles and the fewest for HLA-C alleles. When HLA alleles, especially DR and DQ, strongly co-occurred, attributing TCR associations to individual alleles was difficult. Because counts were too low, roughly 18 rarely observed V segments, including chromosome 9 orphons, were left out of the earlier analysis of about 500 of the donors. Immune exposure information for the cohort was limited to CMV serostatus. A cluster of highly shared sequence variants was judged likely to be a technical artifact of the sequencing pipeline. In an earlier analysis of approximately 590 of the donors, most TCR beta V segments were observed in productive rearrangements about 87% or about 30% of the time, broadly matching IMGT annotations. The study gave a list of about 150 TCR beta chains associated with cytomegalovirus. According to a later genetic analysis, donors in an Asian-associated ancestry cluster had fewer N-insertions in productive TCRs than the roughly 670-donor mean. Because the 87-base-pair reads could not distinguish some IMGT-functional V segments, including TRBV6-2 and TRBV6-3, those segments were excluded. In a later analysis, several top co-occurrence clusters were reported to appear linked to parvovirus B19, influenza, CMV and Epstein-Barr virus.

The sequence was collected from a woman in her forties in good health and CMV-seropositive. The specimen sequenced was PBMCs. The chain is made from TRBV5-1 and TRBJ2-5; 7 bases in the junction line up with TRBD2. The DNA reads TGCGCCAGCAGCTTGGAGGCTAGCGGTCTACTAAGGGAGACCCAGTACTTC. Its amino acids are CASSLEASGLLRETQYF.